One sample yielded the 5 T cell receptor beta chains listed below, sequenced in a study of blood T cells in healthy people across ages. Primed by a sample-barcoded 5' primer and a J-beta primer mix, a second PCR proceeded for 7 to 11 cycles. MiXCR, run by TCRdb on the 5' RACE reads, gives a single entry per CDR3 protein. The sample carries about 1.5 million distinct CDR3 sequences, roughly 43% recorded once. The specimen was blood. These receptors were obtained from a woman in her late teens or twenties in good health.

The J gene is TRBJ1-2, the V gene TRBV20-1, with 7 bases fitting TRBD1. Germline loops: CDR1 DFQATT, CDR2 SNEGSKA (reference sequence). The CDR3 spans 14 residues. Losses at the gene ends were 5 bases for V and 3 bases for J; bases not matched to a gene: 9. The DNA for the CDR3 is TGCAGTGCTGTCGGGGGGGACAGAGACTATGGCTACACCTTC. Encoded protein: CSAVGGDRDYGYTF.

The V and J genes are TRBV9 and TRBJ2-5, with a weak D call TRBD2 (5 bases). Trimming removed 6 bases at V and 2 bases at J, with 17 bases between. This CDR3 has 15 amino acids. The germline gives CDR1 SGDLS, CDR2 YYNGEE. CDR3: CASNPRGADQETQYF. Written as DNA, the CDR3 is TGTGCCAGCAACCCCCGGGGTGCAGATCAAGAGACCCAGTACTTC.

This clonotype was counted between two and nine times. V gene TRBV27 combines with J gene TRBJ1-1, with 7 bases aligning to TRBD1. The CDR3 totals 11 residues. Germline V CDR1 and CDR2: MNHEY, SMNVEV (reference sequence). J gave up 11 bases and V 7 bases, and 7 bases lay outside the gene matches. CDR3 loop: CASTGRGGAFF. Written as DNA, the CDR3 is TGTGCCAGCACCGGGAGAGGGGGCGCTTTCTTT.

This clonotype occurred a few times. The chain couples TRBV24-1 to TRBJ2-1; D remains ambiguous. The V and J ends lost 5 bases and 10 bases respectively, with 11 bases between them. The CDR3 runs 12 residues. Germline CDR1 is KGHDR and CDR2 is SFDVKD. The CDR3 DNA sequence: TGTGCCACCAGTGGAAACAAAGAGGAGCAGTTCTTC. It codes for CATSGNKEEQFF.

V gene TRBV6-6 combines with J gene TRBJ2-7; maybe TRBD2 (5 bases). V was shortened by 2 bases and J by 2 bases, with 10 bases between the two germline ends. Per germline, CDR1 MNHNY and CDR2 SVGAGI (reference sequence). The CDR3 sequence is 14 residues long. CDR3 in amino acids: CASSYGVSAYEQYF. For the CDR3, the DNA is TGTGCCAGCAGTTACGGTGTTAGCGCCTACGAGCAGTACTTC.